In this sample, the clone carrying this TCR beta chain turned up a few times. These data come from a study of control samples from healthy donors and cancer patients. The repertoire was sequenced with immunoSEQ multiplex PCR; TCRdb's copy has only in-frame clones and lacks some. The sample lists nearly 200,000 clones; around 93% were seen once. Germline CDR1 is SGHVS and CDR2 is FQNEAQ. The CDR3 extends over 18 amino acids. Trimming removed 2 bases from V and 2 bases from J, with 19 bases in between. The clonotype comes from a young man in good health. The sequencing input was blood. The J gene is TRBJ1-5, the V gene TRBV7-8; D not certain. The CDR3 here is CASSLSTVRYLGNQPQHF. As DNA, the CDR3 is TGTGCCAGCAGCTTAAGCACGGTTAGATACCTGGGCAATCAGCCCCAGCATTTT. Drawing the rest from reference TRBV7-8 and TRBJ1-5, the complete variable domain is GAGVSQSPRYKVAKRGQDVALRCDPISGHVSLFWYQQALGQGPEFLTYFQNEAQLDKSGLPSDRFFAERPEGSVSTLKIQRTQQEDSAVYLCASSLSTVRYLGNQPQHFGDGTRLSIL.